Here is one TCR beta chain with its context. This clone showed up just a few times. The antigen it recognizes is unknown. No much larger clonotype is one base removed from it; base qualities were not supplied. The data were taken from a study of cytomegalovirus exposure and HLA in healthy donors (dated by TCRdb to about 2017). General notes on the study: An earlier analysis of approximately 640 of the donors reported 250 to 300 Gb of sequence data and 100 million to 140 million unique TCR beta sequences from about 200 million T cells. Genome-wide SNP genotypes for about 55% of the roughly 670 donors were used in a later genetic analysis, which treated that subset as a discovery cohort. Of the 398 genotyped donors, around 81% fell in the genetic ancestry cluster associated with self-reported Caucasian donors. The number of donors typed differed by locus, with roughly 629-640 for A, B, C, DRB1 and DQB1, around 500 for DQA1, under 610 for DPA1, and approximately 470 for DPB1. To study patterns of TCR occurrence, a later analysis re-analyzed previously published TCR beta repertoires from around 660 donors and added high-resolution HLA genotyping. The T cell repertoires of some 700 subjects were profiled by immunosequencing and related to cytomegalovirus serostatus. Among under 450 genotyped donors of the cohort, an average of roughly 240,000 unique TCR beta nucleotide sequences were sequenced per donor, roughly a sixth of them non-productive. The study combined high-throughput TCR immunosequencing, statistical association of individual TCRs with disease status, and machine learning to predict cytomegalovirus infection status. HLA typing covered class I and class II loci at four-digit resolution. Roughly 300 gigabases of sequencing data and around 80 million unique TCR sequences made up an early release that covered about 640 HLA-typed donors. Every repertoire in the discovery cohort had been generated on one and the same sequencing platform. Rather than using new phenotypic data, the later analysis identified candidate immune exposures from TCR beta sequences and from how often those sequences occurred across donors. Because of strong linkage in the cohort, roughly five DR-DQ haplotypes were treated as single units for association and clustering. Alongside the repertoire data, information on donor age, sex, ethnicity and CMV serostatus was compiled. In an earlier analysis of several hundred of the donors, high-throughput TCR beta sequencing was used to judge whether each TCR beta V gene segment behaved as functional or pseudogenic. The study aimed to test whether cataloging public T cell receptors could reveal signatures of past pathogen exposure. Along with the approximately 700-subject first cohort, a separate validation cohort of about 110 different subjects was used.

The cohort consisted of 666 healthy bone marrow donors. Cohort members were all nominally healthy when sampled, although unrecorded immune exposures were likely present. The donor tested CMV seropositive, placing the donor among the 289 seropositive members of the cohort. A peripheral blood sample was provided by each donor, and peripheral blood mononuclear cells were used for TCR beta sequencing. Genomic DNA extraction from the blood cell samples was performed with the Qiagen DNeasy Blood Extraction Kit. Summary of the overall study and its limitations: Linkage disequilibrium might explain the correlated functional status among segregating V segments, but an unknown experimental factor could not be excluded. Several of the top co-occurrence clusters appeared to be linked to parvovirus B19, influenza, CMV and Epstein-Barr virus, according to a later analysis. Because HLA typing was missing for some donors at each locus, association tests included only the typed subset. Because counts were too low, around 17 rarely observed V segments, including chromosome 9 orphons, were left out of the earlier analysis of approximately 580 of the donors. A later analysis found that HLA-associated TCR beta chains were more clonally expanded and had lower generation probabilities than equally common non-associated chains. A later analysis found that TCR association rates varied across HLA loci, with DRB1 alleles showing the most associated TCRs and HLA-C alleles the fewest. In an earlier analysis of several hundred of the donors, most TCR beta V segments were observed in productive rearrangements about 87% or about 30% of the time, broadly matching IMGT annotations. Some IMGT-functional V segments, including TRBV6-2 and TRBV6-3, could not be told apart with the 87-base-pair reads, so those segments were excluded. In vitro tests confirmed that three of the cytomegalovirus-associated TCR beta chains recognize cytomegalovirus antigens. The authors suggested that the approach could potentially be extended to other disease states and immunological phenotypes. In a later analysis, most CMV-associated TCR beta chains were found to appear HLA-restricted, with HLA associations seemingly driven largely by CMV exposure. In both the original and validation cohorts, the classifier was reported to diagnose cytomegalovirus status with high specificity and sensitivity. The presence/absence analyses assumed that sequencing depth was roughly uniform across donors, and that assumption may not be true. A cluster of highly shared sequence variants was judged likely to represent a technical artifact of the sequencing pipeline. According to a later genetic analysis, donors in an Asian-associated ancestry cluster had fewer N-insertions in productive TCRs than the approximately 700-donor mean. Only TCR beta chains were sequenced in this cohort, and the absence of alpha or paired-chain data limited detectable features. In the study, approximately 150 TCR beta chains were listed as associated with cytomegalovirus. A further reported finding was that TCR beta sequences accurately predicted the HLA-A and HLA-B alleles for most subjects in the first cohort. Across donors, most TCR sequences were observed very rarely, whereas some public TCRs were present in many individuals. Immune exposure information for the cohort was limited to CMV serostatus. Assigning TCR associations to individual alleles was difficult when HLA alleles, especially DR and DQ, strongly co-occurred. A later analysis associated 16,951 TCR beta sequences with specific HLA alleles at a false discovery rate of 0.05. In a later genetic analysis, a missense DCLRE1C variant was associated with V-gene and J-gene trimming of TCR beta chains, and the association was replicated in an independent cohort.

CDR3 length: 15 amino acids, cysteine to phenylalanine. The entry retains the CDR3 DNA only, 45 bases that are in frame from base 1. V was cut back by 4 bases and J by 3 bases, leaving a gap of 13 bases between them. CDR1 LGHNA and CDR2 YNFKEQ were looked up in the germline V gene. Libraries were constructed by the immunoSEQ multiplex PCR assay. For the multiplex PCR, a mixture combining 60 forward primers for TCR Vbeta segments and 13 reverse primers for TCR Jbeta segments was used. The CDR3 region of rearranged TCR beta genes was amplified from genomic DNA with a multiplex PCR assay. The amplified TCR beta libraries were sequenced on the Illumina HiSeq System as 87-base-pair reads. As for how the authors treated the data: A later analysis tallied around 80 million unique TCR beta chains across the 666 repertoires, and about 10 million of those chains were shared by two or more donors. Raw reads were error-corrected and collapsed into unique sequences by a nearest-neighbor algorithm in which closely related sequences were merged to remove PCR and sequencing errors. V, D and J gene segments were assigned by aligning CDR3 sequences to IMGT reference sequences. For a sequence to be retained, a match of at least six nucleotides was required to both a V gene segment and a J gene segment. A rearrangement was called productive if the CDR3 had no stop codons and remained in frame with V and J, and every other rearrangement was called non-productive. Following IMGT convention, CDR3 was defined as the stretch from the second conserved V-encoded cysteine up to the conserved J-encoded phenylalanine. Sequences without an unambiguous match to a single V gene segment were excluded from the earlier analysis of 450 to 650 of the donors. In an earlier analysis of several hundred of the donors, V segments were called functional above 56.7% productive rearrangements and were called segregating when the between-donor standard deviation exceeded 5%. A statistical classification framework was built for diagnosing cytomegalovirus status from the catalog of TCR beta chain sequences. In a later analysis, TCR nucleotide sequences were compared against IMGT/GENE-DB human TR gene sequences so that V and J genes could be assigned. A later analysis assigned CDR3 sequences and most-parsimonious VDJ recombination scenarios with the TCRdist pipeline. In a later analysis, each TCR beta chain was defined by its CDR3 amino acid sequence together with its V-gene family, and reads without a unique V-gene family were excluded. As a way to deal with suspected cross-contamination and a sequencing artifact, a later analysis dropped approximately 590 nucleotide sequences that were highly shared and had low generation probability. In a later analysis, a clonal expansion index for each public chain was calculated from normalized within-repertoire ranks of inferred template counts. A later analysis computed generation probabilities with a VDJ recombination model fitted to out-of-frame rearrangements, and checked the results against IGoR. A later analysis scored TCR-TCR, TCR-HLA and TCR-CMV co-occurrence with hypergeometric tests, applying a repertoire-size bias correction to TCR pairs. False discovery rates were estimated in a later analysis by permuting HLA or CMV assignments 20 times. In a later analysis, co-occurring TCRs were grouped with DBSCAN, and TCRdist sequence similarity was added when clustering was performed within HLA-allele-positive subsets. Co-occurrence clustering excluded repertoires with fewer than 30,000 or more than 120,000 public chains, plus five with anomalous nucleotide sharing. TCRdb carries this immuneACCESS record with in-frame sequences only. Its versions omit some clonotypes, under half of them owing to an unresolved V gene in the studies checked, with the rest unexplained. V and J calls and clone size are given by that table; D and trimming were obtained from the DNA. The sample has about 180,000 clones on record, 75% to 85% of them singletons. The top ten clones comprise about 2.5% of the sample.

The clonotype was recovered from a woman in her thirties in good health and CMV-seropositive. The sequence links TRBV4-2 to TRBJ2-1, and the D gene may be TRBD2, 6 bases matching. The sequenced material came from PBMCs. CDR3 region: CASSLTPGSYNEQFF. The base sequence is TGTGCCAGCAGCCTTACCCCCGGGAGCTACAATGAGCAGTTCTTC.